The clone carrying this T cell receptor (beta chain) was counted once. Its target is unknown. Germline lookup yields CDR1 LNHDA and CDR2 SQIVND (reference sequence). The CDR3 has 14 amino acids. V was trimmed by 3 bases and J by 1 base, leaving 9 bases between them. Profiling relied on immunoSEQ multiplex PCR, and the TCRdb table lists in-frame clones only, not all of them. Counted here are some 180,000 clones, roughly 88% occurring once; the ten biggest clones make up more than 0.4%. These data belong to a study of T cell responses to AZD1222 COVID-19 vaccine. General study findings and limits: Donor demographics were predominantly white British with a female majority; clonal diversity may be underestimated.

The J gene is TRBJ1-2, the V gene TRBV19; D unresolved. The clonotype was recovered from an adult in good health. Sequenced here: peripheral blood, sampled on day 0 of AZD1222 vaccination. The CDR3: CASSIAGYNYGYTF. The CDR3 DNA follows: TGTGCCAGTAGTATTGCCGGCTATAACTATGGCTACACCTTC.